This TCR beta chain was recorded in a study of radiation and T cells in renal cell carcinoma. The germline gives CDR1 SGDLS, CDR2 YYNGEE. This CDR3 spans 16 amino acids. V trimming: 4 bases; J trimming: 4 bases; junction bases outside the gene matches: 8. Time point meaning: blood 4 weeks post-SBRT, at nephrectomy. The sample's treatment: 15 Gy SBRT to primary tumor, nephrectomy 4 weeks later. Clones were read by immunoSEQ multiplex PCR, and TCRdb kept only the in-frame ones, dropping some. The sample holds 150,000 to 200,000 clones; about 87% are singletons and the top ten take about 11%. The chain links TRBV9 to TRBJ2-2, with 9 nucleotides matching TRBD2. The source was blood, collected from a patient whose treatment included radiotherapy and nephrectomy. This TCR came from a woman between 50 and 59 years old with renal cell carcinoma. The CDR3 loop is CASSPLAGAGTGELFF. Here the CDR3 DNA reads TGTGCCAGCAGCCCACTAGCGGGTGCGGGCACCGGGGAGCTGTTTTTT.